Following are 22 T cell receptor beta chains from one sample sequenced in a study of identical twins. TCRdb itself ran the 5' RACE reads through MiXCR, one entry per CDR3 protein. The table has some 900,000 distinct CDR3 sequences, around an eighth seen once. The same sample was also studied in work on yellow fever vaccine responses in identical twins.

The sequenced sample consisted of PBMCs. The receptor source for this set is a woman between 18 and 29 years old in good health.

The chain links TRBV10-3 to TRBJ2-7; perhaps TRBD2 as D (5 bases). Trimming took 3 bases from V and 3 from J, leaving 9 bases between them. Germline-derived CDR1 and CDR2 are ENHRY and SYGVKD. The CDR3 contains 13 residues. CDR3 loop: CAISERELYEQYF. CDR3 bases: TGTGCCATCAGTGAAAGGGAGCTCTACGAGCAGTACTTC.

The CDR3 bases are TGTGCCAGCCGGGACAGGCAGATAGCGAGAAATGAAAAACTGTTTTTT. Its protein product is CASRDRQIARNEKLFF. The chain employs TRBV6-1 and TRBJ1-4; TRBD1 matches 8 bases. The junction had 13 bases not matched to a gene; V was cut back by 8 bases and J by 5 bases. This CDR3 is built from 16 residues. CDR1 is MNHNS, CDR2 SASEGT, per germline.

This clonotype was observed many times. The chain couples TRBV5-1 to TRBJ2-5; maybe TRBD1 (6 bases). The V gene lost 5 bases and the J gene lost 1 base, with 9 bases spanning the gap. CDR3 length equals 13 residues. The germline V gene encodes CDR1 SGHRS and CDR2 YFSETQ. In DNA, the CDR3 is TGCGCCAGCAGACGAGGGGGCCAAGAGACCCAGTACTTC. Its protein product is CASRRGGQETQYF.

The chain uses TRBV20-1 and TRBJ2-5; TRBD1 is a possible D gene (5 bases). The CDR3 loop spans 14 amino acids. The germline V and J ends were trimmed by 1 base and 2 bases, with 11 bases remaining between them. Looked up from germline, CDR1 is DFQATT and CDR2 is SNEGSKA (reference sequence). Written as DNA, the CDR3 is TGCAGTGCTAGAGGCTGGGGCAGACAAGAGACCCAGTACTTC. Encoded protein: CSARGWGRQETQYF.

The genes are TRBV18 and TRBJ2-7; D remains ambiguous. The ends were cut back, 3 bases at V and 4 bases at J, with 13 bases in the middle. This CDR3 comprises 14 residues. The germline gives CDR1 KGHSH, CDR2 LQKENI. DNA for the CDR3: TGTGCCAGCTCACCCTCTACATGGAGTTACGAGCAGTACTTC. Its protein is CASSPSTWSYEQYF.

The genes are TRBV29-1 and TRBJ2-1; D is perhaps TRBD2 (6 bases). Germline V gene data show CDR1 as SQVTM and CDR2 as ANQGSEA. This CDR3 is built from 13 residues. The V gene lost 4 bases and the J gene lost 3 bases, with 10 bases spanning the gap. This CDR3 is CSVVGGYYNEQFF. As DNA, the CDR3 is TGCAGCGTTGTGGGAGGATACTACAATGAGCAGTTCTTC.

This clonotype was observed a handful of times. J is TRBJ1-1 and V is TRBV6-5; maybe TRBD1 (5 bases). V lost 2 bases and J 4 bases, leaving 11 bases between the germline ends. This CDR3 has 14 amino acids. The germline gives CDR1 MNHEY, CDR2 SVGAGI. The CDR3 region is CASSYRGAGTEAFF. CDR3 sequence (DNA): TGTGCCAGCAGTTACAGGGGCGCCGGCACTGAAGCTTTCTTT.

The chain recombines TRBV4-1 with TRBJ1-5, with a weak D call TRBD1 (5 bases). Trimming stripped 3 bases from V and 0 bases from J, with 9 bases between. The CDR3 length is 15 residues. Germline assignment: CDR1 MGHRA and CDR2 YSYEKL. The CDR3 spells CASSQTEDSNQPQHF. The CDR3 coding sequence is TGCGCCAGCAGCCAGACAGAAGATAGCAATCAGCCCCAGCATTTT.

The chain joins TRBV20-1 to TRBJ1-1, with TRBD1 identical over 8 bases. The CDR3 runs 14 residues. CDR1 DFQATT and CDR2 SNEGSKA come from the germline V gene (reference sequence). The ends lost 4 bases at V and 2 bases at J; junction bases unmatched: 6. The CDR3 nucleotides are TGCAGTGCTAATACAGGGGGTATTAACACTGAAGCTTTCTTT. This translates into CSANTGGINTEAFF.

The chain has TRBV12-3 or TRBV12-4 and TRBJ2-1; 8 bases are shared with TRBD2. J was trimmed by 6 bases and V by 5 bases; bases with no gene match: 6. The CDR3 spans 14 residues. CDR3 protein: CASSKRESANEQFF. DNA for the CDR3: TGTGCCAGCAGTAAGCGGGAGTCGGCCAATGAGCAGTTCTTC.

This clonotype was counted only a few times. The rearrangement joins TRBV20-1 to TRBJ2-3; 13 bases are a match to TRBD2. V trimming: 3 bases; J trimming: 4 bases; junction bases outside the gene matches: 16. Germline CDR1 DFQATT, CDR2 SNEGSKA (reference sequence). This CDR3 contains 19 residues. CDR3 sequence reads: CSARELAGGLEAVPDTQYF. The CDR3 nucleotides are TGCAGTGCTAGGGAACTAGCGGGGGGGCTTGAGGCGGTTCCAGATACGCAGTATTTT.

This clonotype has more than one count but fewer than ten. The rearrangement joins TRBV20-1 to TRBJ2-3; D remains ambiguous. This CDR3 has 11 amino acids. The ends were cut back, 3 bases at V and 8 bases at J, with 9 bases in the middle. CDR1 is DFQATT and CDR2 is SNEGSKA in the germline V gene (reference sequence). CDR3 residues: CSARPTSTQYF. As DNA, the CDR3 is TGCAGTGCTAGGCCTACAAGTACGCAGTATTTT.

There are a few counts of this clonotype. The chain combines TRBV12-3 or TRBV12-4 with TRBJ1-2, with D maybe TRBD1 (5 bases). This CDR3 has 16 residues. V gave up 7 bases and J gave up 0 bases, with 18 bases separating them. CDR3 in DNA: TGTGCCAGCACTTCAGACAGACTCGTTTCTAACTATGGCTACACCTTC. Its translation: CASTSDRLVSNYGYTF.

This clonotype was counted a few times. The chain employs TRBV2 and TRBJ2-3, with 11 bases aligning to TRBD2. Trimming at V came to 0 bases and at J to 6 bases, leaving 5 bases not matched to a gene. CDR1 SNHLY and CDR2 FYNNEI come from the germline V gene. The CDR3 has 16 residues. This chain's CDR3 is CASSEALSGGEDTQYF. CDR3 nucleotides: TGTGCCAGCAGTGAAGCGCTTAGCGGGGGGGAGGATACGCAGTATTTT.

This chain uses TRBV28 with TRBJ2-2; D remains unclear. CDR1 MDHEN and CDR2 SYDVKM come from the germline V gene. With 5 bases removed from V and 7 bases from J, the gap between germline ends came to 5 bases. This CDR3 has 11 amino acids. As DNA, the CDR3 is TGTGCCAGCAGTAGGGTCGGGGAGCTGTTTTTT. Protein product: CASSRVGELFF.

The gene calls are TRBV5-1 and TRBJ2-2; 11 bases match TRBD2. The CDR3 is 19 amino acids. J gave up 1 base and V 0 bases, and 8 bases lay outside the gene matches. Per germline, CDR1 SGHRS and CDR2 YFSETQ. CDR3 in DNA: TGCGCCAGCAGCTTGGACCCGGGACTAGCGGTCAGGAACACCGGGGAGCTGTTTTTT. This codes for CASSLDPGLAVRNTGELFF.

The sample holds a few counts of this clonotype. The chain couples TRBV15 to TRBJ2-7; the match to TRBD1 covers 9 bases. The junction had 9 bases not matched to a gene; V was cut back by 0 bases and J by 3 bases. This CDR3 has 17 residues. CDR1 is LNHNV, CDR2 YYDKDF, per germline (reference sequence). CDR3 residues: CATSRDIWDREFYEQYF. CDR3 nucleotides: TGTGCCACCAGCAGAGATATCTGGGACAGGGAGTTCTACGAGCAGTACTTC.

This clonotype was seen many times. Written as DNA, the CDR3 is TGCGCCAGCAGCCTAAGAGGGACGGGGAACACTGAAGCTTTCTTT. Translation gives CASSLRGTGNTEAFF. The gene calls are TRBV5-1 and TRBJ1-1, with D possibly being TRBD1 (5 bases). The CDR3 is made up of 15 amino acids. Trimming took off 4 bases at V and 1 base at J, with 14 bases between the two ends. Germline loops: CDR1 SGHRS, CDR2 YFSETQ.

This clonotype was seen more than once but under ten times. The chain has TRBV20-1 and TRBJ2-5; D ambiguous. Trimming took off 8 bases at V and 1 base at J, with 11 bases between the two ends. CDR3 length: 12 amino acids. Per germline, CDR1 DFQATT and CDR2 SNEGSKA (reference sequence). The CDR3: CSPLVSQETQYF. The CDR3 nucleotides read TGCAGTCCCTTAGTCAGCCAAGAGACCCAGTACTTC.

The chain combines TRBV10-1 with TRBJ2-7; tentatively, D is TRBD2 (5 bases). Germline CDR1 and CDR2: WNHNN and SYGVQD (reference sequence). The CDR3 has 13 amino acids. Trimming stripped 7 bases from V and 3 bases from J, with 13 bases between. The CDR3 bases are TGCGCCAGCATCCGGAGGCAATTCTACGAGCAGTACGTC. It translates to CASIRRQFYEQYV.

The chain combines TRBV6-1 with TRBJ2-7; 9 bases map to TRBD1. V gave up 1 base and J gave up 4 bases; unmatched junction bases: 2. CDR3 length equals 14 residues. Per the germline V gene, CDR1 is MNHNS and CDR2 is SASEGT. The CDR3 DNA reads TGTGCCAGCAGTGAAGAGGGACAGGGTTACGAGCAGTACGTC. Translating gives CASSEEGQGYEQYV.

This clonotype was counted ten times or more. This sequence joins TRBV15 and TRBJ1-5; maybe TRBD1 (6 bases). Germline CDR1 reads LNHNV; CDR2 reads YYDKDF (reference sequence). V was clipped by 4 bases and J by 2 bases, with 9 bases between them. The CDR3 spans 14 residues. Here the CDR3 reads CATSKNRGNQPQHF. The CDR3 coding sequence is TGTGCCACCAGCAAGAACAGGGGCAATCAGCCCCAGCATTTT. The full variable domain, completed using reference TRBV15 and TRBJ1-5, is DAMVIQNPRYQVTQFGKPVTLSCSQTLNHNVMYWYQQKSSQAPKLLFHYYDKDFNNEADTPDNFQSRRPNTSFCFLDIRSPGLGDTAMYLCATSKNRGNQPQHFGDGTRLSIL.